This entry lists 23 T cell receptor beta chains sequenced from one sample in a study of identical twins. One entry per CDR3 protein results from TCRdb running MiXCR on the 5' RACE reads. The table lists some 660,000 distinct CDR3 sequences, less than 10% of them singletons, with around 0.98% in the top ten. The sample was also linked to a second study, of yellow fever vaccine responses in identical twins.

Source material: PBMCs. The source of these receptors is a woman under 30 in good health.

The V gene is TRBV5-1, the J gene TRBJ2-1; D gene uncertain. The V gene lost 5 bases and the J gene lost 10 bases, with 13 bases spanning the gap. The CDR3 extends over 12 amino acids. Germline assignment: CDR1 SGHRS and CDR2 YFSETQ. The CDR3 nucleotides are TGCGCCAGCAGTGCGCCGGCCGGGGAGCAGTTCTTC. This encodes CASSAPAGEQFF.

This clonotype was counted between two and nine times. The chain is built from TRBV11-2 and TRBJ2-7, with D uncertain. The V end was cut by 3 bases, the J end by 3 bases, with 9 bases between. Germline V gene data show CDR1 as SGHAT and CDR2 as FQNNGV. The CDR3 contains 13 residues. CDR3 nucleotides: TGTGCCAGCAGCTTTACATTCAACTACGAGCAGTACTTC. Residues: CASSFTFNYEQYF.

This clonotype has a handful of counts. CDR3 sequence reads: CASSLVRGTPRYTGELFF. CDR3 coding DNA: TGTGCCAGCAGTTTAGTGAGAGGGACCCCGAGGTACACCGGGGAGCTGTTTTTT. This chain connects TRBV12-3 or TRBV12-4 to TRBJ2-2; tentatively, D is TRBD1 or TRBD2 (5 bases each). The V end lost 1 base, the J end lost 3 bases, and 18 bases lay between the germline ends. The CDR3 contains 18 residues.

CDR3 sequence: CSVQGLAGDDEQFF. The CDR3 nucleotides are TGCAGCGTCCAGGGACTAGCGGGAGACGATGAGCAGTTCTTC. The chain employs TRBV29-1 and TRBJ2-1; 14 bases line up with TRBD2. CDR3 size: 14 residues. The germline gives CDR1 SQVTM, CDR2 ANQGSEA. After removal of 6 bases from V and 8 bases from J, the junction contained 6 bases not matched to a gene.

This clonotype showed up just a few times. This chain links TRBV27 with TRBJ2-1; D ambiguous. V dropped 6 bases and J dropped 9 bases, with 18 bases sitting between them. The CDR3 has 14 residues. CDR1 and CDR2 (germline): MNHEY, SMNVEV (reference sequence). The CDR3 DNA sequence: TGTGCCAGCAGGACCACCGGAGTGTTACTTGAGCAGTTCTTC. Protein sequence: CASRTTGVLLEQFF.

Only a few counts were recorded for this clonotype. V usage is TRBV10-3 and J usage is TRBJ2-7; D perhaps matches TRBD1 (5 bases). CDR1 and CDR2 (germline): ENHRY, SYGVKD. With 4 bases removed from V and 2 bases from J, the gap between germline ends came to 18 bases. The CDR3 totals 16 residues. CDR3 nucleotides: TGTGCCATCAGTGCCAACGGTAGCAGGGCGGCCTACGAGCAGTACTTC. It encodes CAISANGSRAAYEQYF.

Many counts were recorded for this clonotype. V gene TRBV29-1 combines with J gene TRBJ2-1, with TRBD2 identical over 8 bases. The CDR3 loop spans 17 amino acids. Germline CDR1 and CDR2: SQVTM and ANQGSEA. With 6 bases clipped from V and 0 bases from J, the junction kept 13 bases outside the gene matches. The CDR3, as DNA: TGCAGCGTCCCCGGGACTAGAAGACAGAGCTCCTACAATGAGCAGTTCTTC. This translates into CSVPGTRRQSSYNEQFF.

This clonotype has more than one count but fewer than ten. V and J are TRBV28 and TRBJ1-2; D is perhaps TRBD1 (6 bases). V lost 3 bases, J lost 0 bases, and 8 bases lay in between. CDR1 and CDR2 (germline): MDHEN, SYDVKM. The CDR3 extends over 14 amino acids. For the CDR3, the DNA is TGTGCCAGCAGTTTGGACAGTCCTAACTATGGCTACACCTTC. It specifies CASSLDSPNYGYTF.

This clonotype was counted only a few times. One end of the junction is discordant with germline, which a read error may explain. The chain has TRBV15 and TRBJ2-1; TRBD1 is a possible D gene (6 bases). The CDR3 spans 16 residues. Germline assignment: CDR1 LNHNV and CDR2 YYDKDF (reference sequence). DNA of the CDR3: TGTGCCACCAGCAGAGGGGTCGACAGGACCACCCAGGAAGGGCCTTTC. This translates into CATSRGVDRTTQEGPF.

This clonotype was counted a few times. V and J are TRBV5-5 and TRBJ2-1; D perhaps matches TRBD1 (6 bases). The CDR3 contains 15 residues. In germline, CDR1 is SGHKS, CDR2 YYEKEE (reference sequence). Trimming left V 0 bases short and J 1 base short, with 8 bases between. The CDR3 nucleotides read TGTGCCAGCAGCTTGGGTGGACAGTCCTACAATGAGCAGTTCTTC. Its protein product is CASSLGGQSYNEQFF. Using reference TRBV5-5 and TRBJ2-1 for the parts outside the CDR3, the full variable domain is DAGVTQSPTHLIKTRGQQVTLRCSPISGHKSVSWYQQVLGQGPQFIFQYYEKEERGRGNFPDRFSARQFPNYSSELNVNALLLGDSALYLCASSLGGQSYNEQFFGPGTRLTVL.

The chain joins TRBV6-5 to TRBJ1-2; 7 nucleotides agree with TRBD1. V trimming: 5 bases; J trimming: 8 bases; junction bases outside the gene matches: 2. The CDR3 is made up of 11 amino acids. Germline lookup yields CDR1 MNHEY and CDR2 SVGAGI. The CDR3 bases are TGTGCCAGCAGTACAGGGGTCGGCTACACCTTC. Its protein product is CASSTGVGYTF.

CDR3 bases: TGTGCCAGCAGTAGTTCTAGGGGGTACAATGAGCAGTTCTTC. It codes for CASSSSRGYNEQFF. The chain is built from TRBV7-8 and TRBJ2-1; D perhaps matches TRBD1 (6 bases). CDR1 and CDR2 from the germline V gene are SGHVS and FQNEAQ. This CDR3 is built from 14 residues. V was trimmed by 6 bases and J by 4 bases, leaving 13 bases between them.

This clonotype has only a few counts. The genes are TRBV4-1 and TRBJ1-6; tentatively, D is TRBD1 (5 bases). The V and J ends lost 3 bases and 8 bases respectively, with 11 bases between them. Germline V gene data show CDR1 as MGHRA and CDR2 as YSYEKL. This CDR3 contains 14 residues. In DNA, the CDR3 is TGCGCCAGCAGCCAGGGTGCAGGGTATTCACCCCTCCACTTT. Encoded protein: CASSQGAGYSPLHF.

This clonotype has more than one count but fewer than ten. CDR3 residues: CAISESTQTRGVVEQYF. The CDR3 DNA is TGTGCCATCAGTGAGTCGACACAGACCCGAGGGGTCGTCGAGCAGTACTTC. This chain joins TRBV10-3 and TRBJ2-7, with D tentatively TRBD1 or TRBD2 (5 bases each). Germline loops: CDR1 ENHRY, CDR2 SYGVKD. V gave up 0 bases and J gave up 6 bases, with 21 bases separating them. The CDR3 spans 17 residues.

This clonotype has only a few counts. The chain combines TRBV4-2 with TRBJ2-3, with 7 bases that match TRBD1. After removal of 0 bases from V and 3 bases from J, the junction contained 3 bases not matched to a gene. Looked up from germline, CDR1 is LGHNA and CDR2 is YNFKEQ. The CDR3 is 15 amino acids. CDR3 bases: TGTGCCAGCAGCCAAGAGGGACAGAGAACAGATACGCAGTATTTT. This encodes CASSQEGQRTDTQYF.

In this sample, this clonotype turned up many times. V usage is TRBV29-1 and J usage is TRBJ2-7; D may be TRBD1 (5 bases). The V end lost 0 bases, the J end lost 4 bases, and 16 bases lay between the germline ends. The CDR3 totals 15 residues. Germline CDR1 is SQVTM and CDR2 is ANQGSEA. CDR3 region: CSVEDIAGHLYEQYF. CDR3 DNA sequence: TGCAGCGTTGAAGACATAGCCGGACATCTATACGAGCAGTACTTC.

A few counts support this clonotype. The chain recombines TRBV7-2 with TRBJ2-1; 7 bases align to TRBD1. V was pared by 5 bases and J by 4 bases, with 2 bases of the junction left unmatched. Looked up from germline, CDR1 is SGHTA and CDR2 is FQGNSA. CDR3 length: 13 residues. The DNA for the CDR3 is TGTGCCAGCAGCCAGGGGGAATACAATGAGCAGTTCTTC. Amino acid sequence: CASSQGEYNEQFF. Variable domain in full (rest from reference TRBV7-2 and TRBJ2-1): GAGVSQSPSNKVTEKGKDVELRCDPISGHTALYWYRQSLGQGLEFLIYFQGNSAPDKSGLPSDRFSAERTGGSVSTLTIQRTQQEDSAVYLCASSQGEYNEQFFGPGTRLTVL.

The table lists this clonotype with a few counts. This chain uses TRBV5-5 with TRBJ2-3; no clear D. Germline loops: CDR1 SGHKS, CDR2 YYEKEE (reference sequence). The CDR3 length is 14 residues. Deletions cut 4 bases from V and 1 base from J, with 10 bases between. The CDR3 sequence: CASSETRGTDTQYF. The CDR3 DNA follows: TGTGCCAGCAGCGAGACACGTGGCACAGATACGCAGTATTTT. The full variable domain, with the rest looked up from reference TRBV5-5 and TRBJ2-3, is DAGVTQSPTHLIKTRGQQVTLRCSPISGHKSVSWYQQVLGQGPQFIFQYYEKEERGRGNFPDRFSARQFPNYSSELNVNALLLGDSALYLCASSETRGTDTQYFGPGTRLTVL.

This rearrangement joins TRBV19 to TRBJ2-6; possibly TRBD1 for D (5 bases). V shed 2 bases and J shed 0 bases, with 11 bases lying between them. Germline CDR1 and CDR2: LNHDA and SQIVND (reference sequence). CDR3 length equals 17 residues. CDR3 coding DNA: TGTGCCAGTAGTATAAGTCACACAGGCTCTGGGGCCAACGTCCTGACTTTC. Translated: CASSISHTGSGANVLTF.

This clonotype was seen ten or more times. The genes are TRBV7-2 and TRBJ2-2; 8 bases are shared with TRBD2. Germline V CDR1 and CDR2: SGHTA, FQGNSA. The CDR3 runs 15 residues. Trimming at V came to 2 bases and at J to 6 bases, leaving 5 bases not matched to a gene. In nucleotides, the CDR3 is TGTGCCAGCAGCTTAAGCGGGGGAATGGCCGGGGAGCTGTTTTTT. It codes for CASSLSGGMAGELFF.

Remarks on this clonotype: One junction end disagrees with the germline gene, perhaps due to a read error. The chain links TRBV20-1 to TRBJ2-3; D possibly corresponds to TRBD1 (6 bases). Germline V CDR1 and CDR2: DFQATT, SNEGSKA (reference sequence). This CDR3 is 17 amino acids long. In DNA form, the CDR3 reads TGCTGTGCCCAATTCCCTACCACAGGGATACTCACAGATACGCAGTATTTT. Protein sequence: CCAQFPTTGILTDTQYF.

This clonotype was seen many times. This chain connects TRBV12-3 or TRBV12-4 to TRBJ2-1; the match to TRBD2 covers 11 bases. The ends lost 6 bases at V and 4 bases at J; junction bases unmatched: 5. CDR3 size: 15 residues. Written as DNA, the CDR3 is TGTGCCAGCAGATCCCTAGCGGGGGGTTACAATGAGCAGTTCTTC. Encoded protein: CASRSLAGGYNEQFF.

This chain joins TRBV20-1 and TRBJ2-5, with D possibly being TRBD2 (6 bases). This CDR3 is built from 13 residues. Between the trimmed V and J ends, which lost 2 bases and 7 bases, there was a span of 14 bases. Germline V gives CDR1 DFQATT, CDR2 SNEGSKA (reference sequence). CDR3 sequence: CSARWAGYGTQYF. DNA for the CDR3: TGCAGTGCTAGATGGGCGGGGTACGGGACCCAGTACTTC.